These 2 T cell receptor beta chains originate from one sample sequenced in a study of blood T cell repertoires in COVID-19 (TCRdb year 2020). Receptors were amplified or captured by the immunoSEQ multiplex PCR assay. TCRdb mirrors the immuneACCESS table, restricted to in-frame sequences. Some clones are absent from its copies; in checked studies, under half trace to an unresolved V gene, and the reason for the others is unknown. The sample yields fewer than 200,000 clones; around 83% were counted once. The ten largest clones capture 3.6% of the sample. Sequencing was performed on PBMCs or T cells enriched from blood (not recorded which). Receptors were obtained from a woman aged 45-59 years in a cohort exposed to, infected with or recovered from COVID-19 (not recorded which).

V is TRBV3-1 (or the pseudogene TRBV3-2) and J is TRBJ2-5; D is perhaps TRBD1 (5 bases). The CDR3 has 12 residues. Looked up from germline, CDR1 is LGHDT and CDR2 is YNNKEL (reference sequence). The V and J ends lost 3 bases and 4 bases respectively, with 6 bases between them. The chain's CDR3 is CASSHQGETQYF. CDR3 DNA sequence: TGTGCCAGCAGCCATCAGGGAGAGACCCAGTACTTC.

The rearrangement joins TRBV27 to TRBJ2-1; the match to TRBD2 covers 16 bases. J lost 4 bases, V lost 5 bases, and 5 bases had no gene match. Germline-derived CDR1 and CDR2 are MNHEY and SMNVEV (reference sequence). The CDR3 extends over 17 amino acids. The CDR3 DNA is TGTGCCAGCAGTCCGGGACTAGCGGGGGGGATGTACAATGAGCAGTTCTTC. This gives the protein CASSPGLAGGMYNEQFF.